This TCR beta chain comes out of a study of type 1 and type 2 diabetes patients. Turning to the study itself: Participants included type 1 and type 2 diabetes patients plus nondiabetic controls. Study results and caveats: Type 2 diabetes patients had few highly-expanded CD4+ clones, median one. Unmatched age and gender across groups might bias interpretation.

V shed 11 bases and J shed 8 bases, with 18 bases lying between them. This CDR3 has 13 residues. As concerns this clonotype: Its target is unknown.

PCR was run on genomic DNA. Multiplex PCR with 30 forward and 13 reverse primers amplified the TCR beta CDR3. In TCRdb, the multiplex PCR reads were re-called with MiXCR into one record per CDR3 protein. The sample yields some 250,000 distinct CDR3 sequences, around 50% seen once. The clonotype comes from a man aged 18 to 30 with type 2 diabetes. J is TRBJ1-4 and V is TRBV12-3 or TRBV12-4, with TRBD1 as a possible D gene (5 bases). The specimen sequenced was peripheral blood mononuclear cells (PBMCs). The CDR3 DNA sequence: TGTGCCTGGAGTGTACCGGGGCCAGAAAAACTGTTTTTT. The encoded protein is CAWSVPGPEKLFF.